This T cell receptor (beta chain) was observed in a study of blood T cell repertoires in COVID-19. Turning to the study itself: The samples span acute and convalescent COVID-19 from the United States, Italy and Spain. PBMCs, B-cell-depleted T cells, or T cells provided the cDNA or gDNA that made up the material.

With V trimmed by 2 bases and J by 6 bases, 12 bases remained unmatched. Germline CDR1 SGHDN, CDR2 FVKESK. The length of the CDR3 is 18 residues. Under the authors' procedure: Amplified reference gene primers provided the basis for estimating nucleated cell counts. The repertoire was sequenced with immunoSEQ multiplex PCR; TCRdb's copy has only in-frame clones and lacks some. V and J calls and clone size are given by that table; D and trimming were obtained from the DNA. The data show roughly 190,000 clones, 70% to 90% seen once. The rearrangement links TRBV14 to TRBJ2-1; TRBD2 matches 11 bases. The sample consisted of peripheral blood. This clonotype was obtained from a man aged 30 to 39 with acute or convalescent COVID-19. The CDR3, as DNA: TGTGCCAGCAGCCAACCGGGACTAGCGGTCACCCCCGGCAATGAGCAGTTCTTC. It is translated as CASSQPGLAVTPGNEQFF.